This TCR beta chain originates from a study of T cells in Graves' hyperthyroidism and ophthalmopathy. Study-wide findings and caveats: A model built on 13 V-J features separated ophthalmopathy from stable hyperthyroidism. Ophthalmopathy prediction by the model preceded onset by a median 6.5 months.

Germline V gene sequence: CDR1 DFQATT, CDR2 SNEGSKA (reference sequence). V gave up 4 bases and J gave up 6 bases, with 12 bases separating them. The CDR3 totals 12 residues. For this clonotype: Its antigen is undetermined.

Diagnosing involved the use of clinical symptoms, serum thyroxine and TRAb, thyroid ultrasound and orbital computed tomography. An approximately 10 ml volume of fresh peripheral blood provided the PBMCs. Amplified TCR beta CDR3 regions derived from RNA transcripts. The TCR CDR3 first-round RT-PCR relied on the HTBI primer set. TCRdb recomputed calls from the multiplex PCR reads with MiXCR, one row per CDR3 protein. The sample lists approximately 350,000 distinct CDR3 sequences; nearly 15% were seen once. This receptor was identified in a woman in her sixties with Graves' ophthalmopathy. This chain uses TRBV20-1 with TRBJ1-2; D not resolved. The sequenced sample consisted of blood. The CDR3 sequence is CSAIDGRDGYTF. CDR3 bases: TGCAGTGCTATCGACGGGCGCGATGGCTACACCTTC.